This entry lists 8 T cell receptor beta chains sequenced from one sample in a study of regulatory T cells in long-lasting Graves disease. Specified time point: newly diagnosed GD, antithyroid drugs for less than 3 months. PBMCs were the source of the RNA used for TCR sequencing. CDR3 regions were amplified by Arm-PCR using iRepertoire HTBI primers to build TCR beta libraries. TCRdb reprocessed the multiplex PCR reads with MiXCR, giving one entry per CDR3 protein. The data contain a few hundred thousand distinct CDR3 sequences, around 17% of them seen just once; the ten biggest clones take up 20% to 25%. This same sample was also taken into another study, of T cells in Graves' hyperthyroidism and ophthalmopathy.

Sequences were derived from peripheral blood mononuclear cells (PBMCs), sampled at new diagnosis, from a patient treated with antithyroid drugs. All receptors derive from a woman younger than 35 with Graves disease.

This clonotype was counted at least ten times. The genes are TRBV18 and TRBJ1-4, with 7 positions matching TRBD1. Trimming took 2 bases from V and 15 from J; bases not matched to a gene: 12. In germline, CDR1 is KGHSH, CDR2 LQKENI. The CDR3 runs 14 residues. In nucleotides, the CDR3 is TGTGCCAGCTCACCAACGGACAGGTCCGGAGGAGTGTTTTTT. This codes for CASSPTDRSGGVFF.

This clonotype showed up many times. This rearrangement joins TRBV11-2 to TRBJ2-1; TRBD2 agrees at 9 bases. V dropped 1 base and J dropped 1; count of bases not matched to a gene: 2. The CDR3 contains 16 residues. Germline CDR1 and CDR2: SGHAT and FQNNGV. CDR3 in amino acids: CASSLGLAGSYNEQFF. In DNA, the CDR3 is TGTGCCAGCAGCTTAGGCCTAGCGGGGTCCTACAATGAGCAGTTCTTC.

V usage is TRBV24-1 and J usage is TRBJ2-1, with 12 positions matching TRBD2. The CDR3 extends over 17 amino acids. CDR1 and CDR2 (germline): KGHDR, SFDVKD. Unmatched junction bases numbered 5, after V lost 5 bases and J lost 1 base. CDR3 sequence: CATSGGLAGTSYNEQFF. The CDR3 DNA follows: TGTGCCACCAGTGGTGGACTAGCGGGGACTTCCTACAATGAGCAGTTCTTC.

This clonotype was seen ten or more times. The genes are TRBV10-3 and TRBJ2-7; TRBD1 might be the D (6 bases). Trimming removed 3 bases at V and 0 bases at J, with 9 bases between. The CDR3 runs to 14 residues. CDR1 is ENHRY, CDR2 SYGVKD, per germline. The CDR3 DNA follows: TGTGCCATCAGTGAACTACAGGGCTCCTACGAGCAGTACTTC. This gives the protein CAISELQGSYEQYF.

Regarding this clonotype: A far larger clone is one base from this, pointing to a likely read error. J is TRBJ2-1 and V is TRBV28; 16 bases fit TRBD2. The CDR3 loop spans 19 amino acids. V lost 1 base, J lost 10 bases, and 13 bases stayed unmatched. The germline V gene encodes CDR1 MDHEN and CDR2 SYDVKM. CDR3 in amino acids: CASSLLSGLAGGSSYEQFF. CDR3 nucleotides: TGTGCCAGCAGTTTATTATCGGGACTAGCGGGAGGGAGCTCCTACGAGCAGTTCTTC. Full variable domain (rest looked up from reference TRBV28 and TRBJ2-1): DVKVTQSSRYLVKRTGEKVFLECVQDMDHENMFWYRQDPGLGLRLIYFSYDVKMKEKGDIPEGYSVSREKKERFSLILESASTNQTSMYLCASSLLSGLAGGSSYEQFFGPGTRLTVL.

This clonotype was observed at least ten times. The CDR3 here is CATSAGTSGRHEQYF. The CDR3 coding sequence is TGTGCCACCAGTGCCGGGACTAGCGGGAGGCACGAGCAGTACTTC. The chain is built from TRBV24-1 and TRBJ2-7; 15 nucleotides align to TRBD2. Germline values: CDR1 KGHDR, CDR2 SFDVKD. V shed 5 bases, J shed 5 bases, and the junction held 3 bases outside the gene matches. This CDR3 spans 15 amino acids.

The rearrangement links TRBV11-3 to TRBJ2-2; the match to TRBD2 covers 10 bases. CDR3 size: 16 residues. Germline CDR1 is SGHNT and CDR2 is YENEEA. J lost 6 bases, V lost 1 base, and 5 bases had no gene match. Here the CDR3 DNA reads TGTGCCAGCAGCTTAGTGCTAGCGGGAGTGTCCGGGGAGCTGTTTTTT. Its protein product is CASSLVLAGVSGELFF. The variable domain in full, completed from reference TRBV11-3 and TRBJ2-2, reads EAGVVQSPRYKIIEKKQPVAFWCNPISGHNTLYWYLQNLGQGPELLIRYENEEAVDDSQLPKDRFSAERLKGVDSTLKIQPAELGDSAVYLCASSLVLAGVSGELFFGEGSRLTVL.

This clonotype was counted many times. The chain links TRBV7-2 to TRBJ2-7; 11 bases match TRBD1. CDR3 length: 15 amino acids. Germline values: CDR1 SGHTA, CDR2 FQGNSA. J was trimmed by 3 bases and V by 5 bases; bases with no gene match: 6. The CDR3 loop reads CASSQQGTGGYEQYF. CDR3 DNA sequence: TGTGCCAGCAGCCAGCAGGGGACAGGGGGCTACGAGCAGTACTTC. Supplemented by reference TRBV7-2 and TRBJ2-7, the full variable domain reads GAGVSQSPSNKVTEKGKDVELRCDPISGHTALYWYRQSLGQGLEFLIYFQGNSAPDKSGLPSDRFSAERTGGSVSTLTIQRTQQEDSAVYLCASSQQGTGGYEQYFGPGTRLTVT.